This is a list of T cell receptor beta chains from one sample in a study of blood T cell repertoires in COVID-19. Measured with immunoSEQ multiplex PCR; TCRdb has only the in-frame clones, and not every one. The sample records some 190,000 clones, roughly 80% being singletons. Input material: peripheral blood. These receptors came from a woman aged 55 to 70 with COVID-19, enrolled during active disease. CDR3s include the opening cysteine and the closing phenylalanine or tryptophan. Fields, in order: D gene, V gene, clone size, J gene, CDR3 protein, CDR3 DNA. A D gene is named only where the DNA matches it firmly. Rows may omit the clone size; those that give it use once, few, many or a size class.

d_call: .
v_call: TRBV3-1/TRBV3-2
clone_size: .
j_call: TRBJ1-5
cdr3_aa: CASSHSGERQPQHF
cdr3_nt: TGTGCCAGCAGCCACTCCGGTGAGCGTCAGCCCCAGCATTTT

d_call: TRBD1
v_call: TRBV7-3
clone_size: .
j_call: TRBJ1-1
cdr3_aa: CASSPTGGRTEAFF
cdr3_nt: TGTGCCAGCAGCCCGACAGGGGGCAGAACTGAAGCTTTCTTT

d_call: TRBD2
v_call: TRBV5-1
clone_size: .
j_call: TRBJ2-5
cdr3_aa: CASSSGTIGTQYF
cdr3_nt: TGCGCCAGCAGCTCCGGGACTATTGGGACCCAGTACTTC

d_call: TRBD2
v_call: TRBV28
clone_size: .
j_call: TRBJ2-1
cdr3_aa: CASSFSGLAGNEQFF
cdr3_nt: TGTGCCAGCAGTTTCTCGGGACTAGCGGGAAATGAGCAGTTCTTC

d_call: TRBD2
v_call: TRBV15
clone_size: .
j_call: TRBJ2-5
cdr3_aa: CATSRDPPLGSGSVWTQYF
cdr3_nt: TGTGCCACCAGCAGAGATCCCCCCCTGGGTAGCGGGAGTGTATGGACCCAGTACTTC

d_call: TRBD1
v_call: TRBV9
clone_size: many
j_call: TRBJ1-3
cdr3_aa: CASSVEVTGGLHTIYF
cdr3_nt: TGTGCCAGCAGCGTAGAGGTGACAGGGGGCTTACACACCATATATTTT

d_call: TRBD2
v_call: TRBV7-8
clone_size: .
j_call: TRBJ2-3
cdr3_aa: CASSLALASGASTDTQYF
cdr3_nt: TGTGCCAGCAGCTTAGCGCTGGCTAGCGGAGCTAGCACAGATACGCAGTATTTT

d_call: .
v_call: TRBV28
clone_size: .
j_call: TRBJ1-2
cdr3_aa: CASSSPNYGYTF
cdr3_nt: TGTGCCAGCAGTTCCCCGAACTATGGCTACACCTTC

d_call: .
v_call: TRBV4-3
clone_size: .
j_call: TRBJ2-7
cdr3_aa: CASSQDRQVKYEQYF
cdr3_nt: TGCGCCAGCAGCCAAGATAGACAGGTCAAGTACGAGCAGTACTTC

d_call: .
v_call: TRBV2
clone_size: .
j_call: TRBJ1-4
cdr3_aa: CASSWTAQGEKLFF
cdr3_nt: TGTGCCAGCAGTTGGACTGCGCAAGGGGAAAAACTGTTTTTT

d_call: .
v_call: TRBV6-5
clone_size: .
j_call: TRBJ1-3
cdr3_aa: CASSTGLFGNTIYF
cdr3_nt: TGTGCCAGCAGCACAGGGCTCTTTGGAAACACCATATATTTT

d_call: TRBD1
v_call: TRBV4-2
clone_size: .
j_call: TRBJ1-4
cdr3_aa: CASSQDRAETGSWEKLFF
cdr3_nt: TGTGCCAGCAGCCAAGATCGGGCCGAGACAGGGTCTTGGGAAAAACTGTTTTTT

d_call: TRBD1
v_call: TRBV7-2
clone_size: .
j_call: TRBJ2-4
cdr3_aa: CASRTTGGGKNIQYF
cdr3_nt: TGTGCCAGCAGAACGACAGGGGGTGGCAAAAACATTCAGTACTTC

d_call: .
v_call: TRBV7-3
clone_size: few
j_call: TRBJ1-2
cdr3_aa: CASNLGDYGYTF
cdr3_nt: TGTGCCAGTAATTTAGGGGACTATGGCTACACCTTC

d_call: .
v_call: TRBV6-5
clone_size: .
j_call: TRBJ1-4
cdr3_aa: CASSYSGGANEKLFF
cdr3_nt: TGTGCCAGCAGTTACTCAGGGGGAGCTAATGAAAAACTGTTTTTT

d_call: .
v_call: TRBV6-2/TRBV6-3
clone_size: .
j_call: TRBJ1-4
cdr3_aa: CASSSTDSNEKLFF
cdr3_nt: TGTGCCAGCAGCTCTACCGACAGTAATGAAAAACTGTTTTTT

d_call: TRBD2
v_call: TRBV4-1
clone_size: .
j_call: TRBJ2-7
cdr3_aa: CASSRSSGSYEQYF
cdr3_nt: TGCGCCAGCAGCCGATCTAGCGGCTCCTACGAGCAGTACTTC

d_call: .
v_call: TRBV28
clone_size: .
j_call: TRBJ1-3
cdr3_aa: CASRIDRTSGNTIYF
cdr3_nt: TGTGCCAGCAGAATAGACAGGACTTCTGGAAACACCATATATTTT

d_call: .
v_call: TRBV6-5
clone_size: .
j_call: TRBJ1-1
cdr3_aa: CASTGVGTEAFF
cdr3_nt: TGTGCCAGCACCGGGGTGGGAACTGAAGCTTTCTTT

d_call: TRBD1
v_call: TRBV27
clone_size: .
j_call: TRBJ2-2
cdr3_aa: CASSQDRGHGGELFF
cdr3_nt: TGTGCCAGCAGTCAGGACAGGGGGCATGGCGGGGAGCTGTTTTTT

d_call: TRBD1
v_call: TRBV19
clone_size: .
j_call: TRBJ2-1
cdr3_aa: CASSPDRYNEQFF
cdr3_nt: TGTGCCAGTAGCCCGGACAGGTACAATGAGCAGTTCTTC

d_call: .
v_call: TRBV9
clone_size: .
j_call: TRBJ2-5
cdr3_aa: CASSPSEGGTQYF
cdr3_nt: TGTGCCAGCAGCCCCTCGGAAGGGGGGACCCAGTACTTC

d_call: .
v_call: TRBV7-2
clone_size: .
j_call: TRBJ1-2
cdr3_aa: CASSLGESYGYTF
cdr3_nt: TGTGCCAGCAGCTTAGGGGAGTCCTATGGCTACACCTTC

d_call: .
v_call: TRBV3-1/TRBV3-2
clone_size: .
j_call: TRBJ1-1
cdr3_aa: CASSLQGTEAFF
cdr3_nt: TGTGCCAGCAGCCTGCAGGGGACTGAAGCTTTCTTT

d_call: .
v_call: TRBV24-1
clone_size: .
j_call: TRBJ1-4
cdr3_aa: CATSDLHSRGHHGEKLFF
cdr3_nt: TGTGCCACCAGTGATTTGCATTCGCGTGGACACCATGGGGAAAAACTGTTTTTT

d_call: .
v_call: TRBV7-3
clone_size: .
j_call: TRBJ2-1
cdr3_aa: CASSLTRGYNEQFF
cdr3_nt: TGTGCCAGCAGCTTAACTAGGGGCTACAATGAGCAGTTCTTC

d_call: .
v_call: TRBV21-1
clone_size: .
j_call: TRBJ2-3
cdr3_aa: CASSKEAGGLCTDTQYF
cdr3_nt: TGTGCCAGCAGTAAAGAGGCAGGGGGCTTGTGTACAGATACGCAGTATTTT

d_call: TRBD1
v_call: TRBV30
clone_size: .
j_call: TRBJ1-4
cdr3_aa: CAWRRDRDHLGANEKLFF
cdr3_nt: TGTGCCTGGAGGCGGGACAGAGATCACTTGGGAGCTAATGAAAAACTGTTTTTT

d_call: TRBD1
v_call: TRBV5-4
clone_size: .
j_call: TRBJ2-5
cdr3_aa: CASSLPAGGSQETQYF
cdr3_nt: TGTGCCAGCAGCTTGCCTGCAGGGGGAAGCCAAGAGACCCAGTACTTC

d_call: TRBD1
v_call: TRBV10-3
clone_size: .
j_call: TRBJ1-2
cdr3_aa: CAIRRTGAYYGYTF
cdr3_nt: TGTGCCATCAGGCGGACAGGGGCCTACTATGGCTACACCTTC

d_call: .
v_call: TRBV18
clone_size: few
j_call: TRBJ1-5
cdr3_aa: CASSQQGIGNQPQHF
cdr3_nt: TGTGCCAGCTCGCAACAGGGTATAGGCAATCAGCCCCAGCATTTT

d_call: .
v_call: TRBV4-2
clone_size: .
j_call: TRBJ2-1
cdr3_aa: CASSQGGLFRGYNEQFF
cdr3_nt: TGTGCCAGCAGCCAAGGCGGGCTATTCAGGGGTTACAATGAGCAGTTCTTC

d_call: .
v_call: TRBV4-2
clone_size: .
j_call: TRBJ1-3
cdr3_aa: CASSPQTVAGNTIYF
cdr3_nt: TGTGCCAGCAGCCCGCAGACAGTAGCTGGAAACACCATATATTTT

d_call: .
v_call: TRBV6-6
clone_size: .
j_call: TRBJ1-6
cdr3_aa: CASTKGANSPLHF
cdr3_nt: TGTGCCAGCACCAAGGGAGCTAATTCACCCCTCCACTTT

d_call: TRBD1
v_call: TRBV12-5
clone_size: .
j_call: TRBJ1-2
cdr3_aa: CASGAGQGFTGYTF
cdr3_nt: TGTGCTAGTGGAGCCGGACAGGGGTTTACCGGCTACACCTTC

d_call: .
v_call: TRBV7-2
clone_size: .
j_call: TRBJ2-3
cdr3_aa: CASSLFFTSPTDTQYF
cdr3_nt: TGTGCCAGCAGCTTATTTTTTACTTCTCCAACAGATACGCAGTATTTT

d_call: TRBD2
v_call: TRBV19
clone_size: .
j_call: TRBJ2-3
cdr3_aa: CASSPGLGATDTQYF
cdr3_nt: TGTGCCAGTAGTCCCGGACTAGGGGCCACAGATACGCAGTATTTT

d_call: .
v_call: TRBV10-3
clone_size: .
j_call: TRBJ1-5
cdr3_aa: CAISPGGGDQPQHF
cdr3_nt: TGTGCCATCAGTCCCGGGGGGGGCGACCAGCCCCAGCATTTT

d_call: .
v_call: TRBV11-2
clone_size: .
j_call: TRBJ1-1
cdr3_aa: CASSLGQYPEAFF
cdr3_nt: TGTGCCAGCAGCTTAGGACAATACCCCGAAGCTTTCTTT

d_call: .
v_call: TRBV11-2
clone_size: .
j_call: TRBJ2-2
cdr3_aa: CASSLLGRGTGELFF
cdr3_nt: TGTGCCAGCAGCTTACTGGGTCGCGGGACCGGGGAGCTGTTTTTT

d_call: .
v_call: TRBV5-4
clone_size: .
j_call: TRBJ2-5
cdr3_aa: CASSLTRRETQYF
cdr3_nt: TGTGCCAGCAGCTTGACCCGTCGGGAGACCCAGTACTTC

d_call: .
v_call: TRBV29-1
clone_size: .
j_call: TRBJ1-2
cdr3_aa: CSVTDNNYGYTF
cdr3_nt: TGCAGCGTTACCGACAACAACTATGGCTACACCTTC

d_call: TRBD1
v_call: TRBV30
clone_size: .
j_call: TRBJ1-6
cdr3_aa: CAWSVHRTGDSPLHF
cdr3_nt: TGTGCCTGGAGTGTACATAGGACAGGGGACTCACCCCTCCACTTT

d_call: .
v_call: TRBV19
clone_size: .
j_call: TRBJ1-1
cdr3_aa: CASKMGGGFTEAFF
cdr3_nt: TGTGCCAGTAAGATGGGCGGGGGGTTCACTGAAGCTTTCTTT

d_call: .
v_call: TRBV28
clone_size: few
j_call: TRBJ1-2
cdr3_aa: CASSTYTYGYTF
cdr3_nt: TGTGCCAGCAGCACCTATACGTATGGCTACACCTTC

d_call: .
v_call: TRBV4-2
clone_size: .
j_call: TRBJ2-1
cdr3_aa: CASSQDAGLNEQFF
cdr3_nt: TGTGCCAGCAGCCAAGACGCGGGACTCAATGAGCAGTTCTTC

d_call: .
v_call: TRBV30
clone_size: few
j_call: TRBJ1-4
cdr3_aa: CACSQGVGEKLFF
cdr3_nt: TGTGCCTGCTCACAGGGAGTCGGAGAAAAACTGTTTTTT

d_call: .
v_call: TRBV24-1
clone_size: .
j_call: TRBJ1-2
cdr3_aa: CATSAGTYGYTF
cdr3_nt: TGTGCCACCAGTGCGGGTACCTATGGCTACACCTTC

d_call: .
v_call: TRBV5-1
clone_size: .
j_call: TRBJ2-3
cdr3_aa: CASSKEGRSTDTQYF
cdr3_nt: TGCGCCAGCAGCAAGGAGGGCCGGAGCACAGATACGCAGTATTTT

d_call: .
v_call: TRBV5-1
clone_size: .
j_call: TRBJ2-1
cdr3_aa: CASSLNSRLNEQFF
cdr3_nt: TGCGCCAGCAGCTTGAATTCCAGACTCAATGAGCAGTTCTTC

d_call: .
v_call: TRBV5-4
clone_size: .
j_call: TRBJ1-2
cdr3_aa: CASSLDRTATNYGYTF
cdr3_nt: TGTGCCAGCAGCTTGGATAGAACCGCCACTAACTATGGCTACACCTTC

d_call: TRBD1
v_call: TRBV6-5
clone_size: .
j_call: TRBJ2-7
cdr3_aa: CASRRGTGQYEQYF
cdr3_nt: TGTGCCAGCAGGCGCGGGACAGGGCAGTACGAGCAGTACTTC

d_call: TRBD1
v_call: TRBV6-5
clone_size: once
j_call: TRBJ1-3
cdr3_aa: CASRGGLRAGNTIYF
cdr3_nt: TGTGCCAGCAGAGGGGGCCTGAGAGCCGGAAACACCATATATTTT

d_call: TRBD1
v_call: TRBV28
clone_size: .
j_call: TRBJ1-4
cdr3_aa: CASSLPSRGKLFF
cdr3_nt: TGTGCCAGCAGTTTACCTAGCAGGGGGAAACTGTTTTTT

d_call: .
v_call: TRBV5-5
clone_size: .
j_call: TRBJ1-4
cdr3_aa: CASSWRGRSGNEKLFF
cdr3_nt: TGTGCCAGCAGCTGGAGGGGTCGGTCTGGTAATGAAAAACTGTTTTTT